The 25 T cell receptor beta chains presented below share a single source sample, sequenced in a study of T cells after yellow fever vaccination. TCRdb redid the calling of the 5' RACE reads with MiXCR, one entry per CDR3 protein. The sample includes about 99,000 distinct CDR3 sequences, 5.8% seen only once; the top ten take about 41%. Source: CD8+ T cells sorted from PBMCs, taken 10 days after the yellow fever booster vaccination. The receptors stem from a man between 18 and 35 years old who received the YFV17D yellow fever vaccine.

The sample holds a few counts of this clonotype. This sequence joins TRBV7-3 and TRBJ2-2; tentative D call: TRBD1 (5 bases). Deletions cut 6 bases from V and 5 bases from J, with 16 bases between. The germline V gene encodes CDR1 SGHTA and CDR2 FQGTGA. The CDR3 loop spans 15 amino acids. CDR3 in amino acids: CASRDAAGRTGELFF. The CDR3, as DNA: TGTGCCAGCAGGGATGCGGCAGGGCGGACCGGGGAGCTGTTTTTT.

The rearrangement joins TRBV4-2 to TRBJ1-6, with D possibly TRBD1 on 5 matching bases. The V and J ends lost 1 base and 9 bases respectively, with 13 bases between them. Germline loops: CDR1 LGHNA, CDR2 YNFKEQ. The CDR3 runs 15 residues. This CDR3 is CASSQGGVFTSPLHF. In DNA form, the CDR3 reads TGTGCCAGCAGCCAAGGGGGGGTTTTCACTTCACCCCTCCACTTT.

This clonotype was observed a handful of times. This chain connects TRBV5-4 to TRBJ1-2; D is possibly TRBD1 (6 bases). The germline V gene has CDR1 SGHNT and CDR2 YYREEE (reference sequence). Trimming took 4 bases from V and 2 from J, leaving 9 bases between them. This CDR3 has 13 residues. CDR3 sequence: CASSPDRNYGYTF. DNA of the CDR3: TGTGCCAGCAGCCCGGACAGAAACTATGGCTACACCTTC.

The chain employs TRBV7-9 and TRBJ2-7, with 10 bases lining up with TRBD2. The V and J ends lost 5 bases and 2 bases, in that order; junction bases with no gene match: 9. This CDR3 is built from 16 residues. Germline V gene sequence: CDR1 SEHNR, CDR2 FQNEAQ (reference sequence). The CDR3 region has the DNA TGTGCCAGCAGCCCACGACTAGCGGGCACAACCTACGAGCAGTACTTC. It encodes CASSPRLAGTTYEQYF. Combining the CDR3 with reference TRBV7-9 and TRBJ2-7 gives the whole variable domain DTGVSQNPRHKITKRGQNVTFRCDPISEHNRLYWYRQTLGQGPEFLTYFQNEAQLEKSRLLSDRFSAERPKGSFSTLEIQRTEQGDSAMYLCASSPRLAGTTYEQYFGPGTRLTVT.

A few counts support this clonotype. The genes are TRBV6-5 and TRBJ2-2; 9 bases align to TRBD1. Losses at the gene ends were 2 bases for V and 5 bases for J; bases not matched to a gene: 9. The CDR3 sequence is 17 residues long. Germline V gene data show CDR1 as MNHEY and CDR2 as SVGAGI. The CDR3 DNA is TGTGCCAGCAGTTACGCGCCGGGACAGGGATTAACCGGGGAGCTGTTTTTT. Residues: CASSYAPGQGLTGELFF.

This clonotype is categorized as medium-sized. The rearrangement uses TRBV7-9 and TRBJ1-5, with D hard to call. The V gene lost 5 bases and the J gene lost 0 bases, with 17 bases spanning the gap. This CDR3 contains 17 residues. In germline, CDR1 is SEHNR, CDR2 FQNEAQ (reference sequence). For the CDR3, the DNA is TGTGCCAGCAGCCGTTACGAGGGCGGTTATAGCAATCAGCCCCAGCATTTT. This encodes CASSRYEGGYSNQPQHF.

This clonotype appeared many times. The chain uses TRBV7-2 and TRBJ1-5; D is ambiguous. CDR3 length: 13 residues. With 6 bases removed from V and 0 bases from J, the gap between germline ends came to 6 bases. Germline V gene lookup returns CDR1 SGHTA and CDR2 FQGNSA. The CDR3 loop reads CASSSFSNQPQHF. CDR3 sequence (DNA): TGTGCCAGCAGTTCATTTAGCAATCAGCCCCAGCATTTT.

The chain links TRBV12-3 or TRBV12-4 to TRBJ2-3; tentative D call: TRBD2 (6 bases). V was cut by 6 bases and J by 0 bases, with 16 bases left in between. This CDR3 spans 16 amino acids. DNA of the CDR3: TGTGCCAGCAGCCCGCGGGGTGGGCCAAGCACAGATACGCAGTATTTT. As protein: CASSPRGGPSTDTQYF.

CDR3 nucleotide sequence: TGTGCCAGCAGCTTGGGGGCCCCGGGGGGAGATACGCAGTATTTT. It encodes CASSLGAPGGDTQYF. The chain carries TRBV5-8 and TRBJ2-3; TRBD2 aligns across 7 bases. Unmatched junction bases numbered 6, after V lost 0 bases and J lost 5 bases. This CDR3 is built from 15 residues. From germline, CDR1 is SGHTS and CDR2 YDEGEE.

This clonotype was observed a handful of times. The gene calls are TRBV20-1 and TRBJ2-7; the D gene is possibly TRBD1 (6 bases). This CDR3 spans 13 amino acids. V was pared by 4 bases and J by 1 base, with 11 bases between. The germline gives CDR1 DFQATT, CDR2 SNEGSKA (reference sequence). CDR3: CSAKDDRSYEQYF. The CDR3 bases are TGCAGTGCTAAAGACGACAGGTCCTACGAGCAGTACTTC.

CDR3 amino acids: CASSFRDRGAPEAFF. The DNA of the CDR3 is TGTGCCAGCAGCTTCCGGGACAGGGGCGCTCCTGAAGCTTTCTTT. The chain links TRBV7-2 to TRBJ1-1, with 10 nucleotides matching TRBD1. J lost 6 bases, V lost 3 bases, and 7 bases had no gene match. The germline gives CDR1 SGHTA, CDR2 FQGNSA. The CDR3 length is 15 residues.

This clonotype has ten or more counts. The CDR3 nucleotides read TGCAGTGCTAGAGGCACGGTGGTCGAGGAGCAGTACTTC. It codes for CSARGTVVEEQYF. This chain joins TRBV20-1 and TRBJ2-7; D call uncertain. Germline CDR1 is DFQATT and CDR2 is SNEGSKA (reference sequence). The CDR3 sequence is 13 residues long. The ends were cut back, 1 base at V and 7 bases at J, with 14 bases in the middle.

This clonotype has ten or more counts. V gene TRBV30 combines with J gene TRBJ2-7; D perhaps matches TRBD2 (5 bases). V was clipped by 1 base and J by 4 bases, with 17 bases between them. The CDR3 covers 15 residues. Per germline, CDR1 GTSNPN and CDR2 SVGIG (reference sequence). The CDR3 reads CAWSAGLPVIYEQYF. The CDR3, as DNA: TGTGCCTGGAGTGCTGGACTCCCAGTGATTTACGAGCAGTACTTC.

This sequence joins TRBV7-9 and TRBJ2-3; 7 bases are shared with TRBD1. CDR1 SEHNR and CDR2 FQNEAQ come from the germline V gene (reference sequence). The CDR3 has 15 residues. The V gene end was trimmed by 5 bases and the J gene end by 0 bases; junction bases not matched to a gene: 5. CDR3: CASSQDRMSTDTQYF. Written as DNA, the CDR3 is TGTGCCAGCAGCCAGGACAGGATGAGCACAGATACGCAGTATTTT.

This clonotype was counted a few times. The CDR3 loop reads CASSYAGGSYNEQFF. The CDR3 DNA follows: TGTGCCAGCAGTTACGCAGGGGGCTCCTACAATGAGCAGTTCTTC. The gene calls are TRBV6-5 and TRBJ2-1; 7 positions agree with TRBD1. Germline V gene data show CDR1 as MNHEY and CDR2 as SVGAGI. With 2 bases clipped from V and 0 bases from J, the junction kept 1 base outside the gene matches. The CDR3 is made up of 15 amino acids.

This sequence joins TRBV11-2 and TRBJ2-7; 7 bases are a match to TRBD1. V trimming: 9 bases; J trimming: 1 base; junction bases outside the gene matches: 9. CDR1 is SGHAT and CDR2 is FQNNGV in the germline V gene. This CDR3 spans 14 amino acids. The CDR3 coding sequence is TGTGCCAGTGGAAGGGGGCGAGGATCCTACGAGCAGTACGTC. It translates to CASGRGRGSYEQYV.

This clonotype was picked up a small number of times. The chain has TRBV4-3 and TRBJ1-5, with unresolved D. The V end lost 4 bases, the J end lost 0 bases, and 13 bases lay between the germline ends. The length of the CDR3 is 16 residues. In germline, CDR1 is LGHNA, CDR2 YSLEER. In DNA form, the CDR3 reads TGCGCCAGCAGCCCCTCGACCGAGAATAGCAATCAGCCCCAGCATTTT. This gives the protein CASSPSTENSNQPQHF.

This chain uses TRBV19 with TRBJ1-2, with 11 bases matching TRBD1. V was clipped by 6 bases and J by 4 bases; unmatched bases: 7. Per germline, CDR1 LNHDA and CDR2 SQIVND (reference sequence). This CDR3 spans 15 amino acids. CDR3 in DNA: TGTGCCAGTAGCACACCGGGACAGGGGGTCTATGGCTACACCTTC. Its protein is CASSTPGQGVYGYTF.

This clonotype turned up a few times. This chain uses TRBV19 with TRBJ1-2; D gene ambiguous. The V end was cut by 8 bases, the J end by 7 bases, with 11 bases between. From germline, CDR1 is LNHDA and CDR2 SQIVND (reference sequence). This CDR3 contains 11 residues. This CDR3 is CASFGISGYTF. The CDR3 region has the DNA TGTGCCAGTTTCGGAATCTCTGGCTACACCTTC.

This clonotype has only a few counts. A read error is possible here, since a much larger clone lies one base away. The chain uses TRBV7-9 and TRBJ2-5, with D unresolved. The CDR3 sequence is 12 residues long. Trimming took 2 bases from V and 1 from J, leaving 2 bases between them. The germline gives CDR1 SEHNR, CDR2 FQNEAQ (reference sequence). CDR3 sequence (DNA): TGTGCCAGCAGCTTATTCCAAGAGACCCAGTACTTC. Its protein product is CASSLFQETQYF. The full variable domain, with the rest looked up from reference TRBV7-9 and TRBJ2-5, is DTGVSQNPRHKITKRGQNVTFRCDPISEHNRLYWYRQTLGQGPEFLTYFQNEAQLEKSRLLSDRFSAERPKGSFSTLEIQRTEQGDSAMYLCASSLFQETQYFGPGTRLLVL.

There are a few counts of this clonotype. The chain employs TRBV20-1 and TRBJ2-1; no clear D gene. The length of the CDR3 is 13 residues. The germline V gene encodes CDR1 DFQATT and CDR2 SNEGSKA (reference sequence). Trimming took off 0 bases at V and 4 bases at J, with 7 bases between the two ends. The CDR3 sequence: CSARDPEYNEQFF. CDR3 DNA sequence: TGCAGTGCTAGAGATCCTGAATACAATGAGCAGTTCTTC.

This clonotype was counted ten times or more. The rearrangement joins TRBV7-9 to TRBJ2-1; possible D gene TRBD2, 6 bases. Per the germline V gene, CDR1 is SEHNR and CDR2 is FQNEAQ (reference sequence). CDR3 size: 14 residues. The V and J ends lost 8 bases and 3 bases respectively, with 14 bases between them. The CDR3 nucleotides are TGTGCCAGCGAAGGGGCGGGGAGCTACAATGAGCAGTTCTTC. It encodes CASEGAGSYNEQFF.

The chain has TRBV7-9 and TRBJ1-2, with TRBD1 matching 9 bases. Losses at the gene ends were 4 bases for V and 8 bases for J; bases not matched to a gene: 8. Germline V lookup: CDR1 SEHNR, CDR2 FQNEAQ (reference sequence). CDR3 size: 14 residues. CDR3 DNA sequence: TGTGCCAGCAGCTCACCGGGACAGGGCTCCGGCTACACCTTC. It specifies CASSSPGQGSGYTF.

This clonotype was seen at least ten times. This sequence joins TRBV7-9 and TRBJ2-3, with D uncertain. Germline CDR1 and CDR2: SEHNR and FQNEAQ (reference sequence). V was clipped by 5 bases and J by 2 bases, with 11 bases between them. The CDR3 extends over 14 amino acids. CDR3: CASSRGRFTDTQYF. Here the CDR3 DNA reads TGTGCCAGCAGCCGAGGCCGATTCACAGATACGCAGTATTTT.

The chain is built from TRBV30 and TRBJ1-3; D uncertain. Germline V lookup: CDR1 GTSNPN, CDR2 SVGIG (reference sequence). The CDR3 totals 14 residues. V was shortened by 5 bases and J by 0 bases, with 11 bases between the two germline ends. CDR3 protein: CAWALGISGNTIYF. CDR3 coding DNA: TGTGCCTGGGCCCTAGGAATCTCTGGAAACACCATATATTTT.